Included here is one TCR beta chain sequence, with context. Its specificity is not known. A multiplex PCR was run with 60 Vbeta primers and 13 Jbeta primers. Produced via immunoSEQ multiplex PCR; TCRdb's table is partial and in-frame only. The profile shows 180,000 or so clones, over 80% of them singletons. Germline loops: CDR1 SGHRS, CDR2 YFSETQ. V was trimmed by 0 bases and J by 1 base, leaving 7 bases between them. There are 14 residues in the CDR3. The source of the sample is a study of cytomegalovirus exposure and HLA in healthy donors. Study information: Membership in the Caucasian-associated ancestry cluster was found for around 81% of approximately 380 genotyped donors.

Study-wide results and caveats: In a later analysis, an Asian-associated ancestry cluster reportedly showed fewer N-insertions than the roughly 700-donor mean.

Sequencing was carried out using PBMCs. This receptor was obtained from a woman aged 45-65 years in good health and CMV-seropositive. The rearrangement uses TRBV5-1 and TRBJ1-1, with TRBD1 as a possible D gene (6 bases). In nucleotides, the CDR3 is TGCGCCAGCAGCTTGGACAGGGAGAACACTGAAGCTTTCTTT. It is translated as CASSLDRENTEAFF. The full variable domain, rest sourced from reference TRBV5-1 and TRBJ1-1, is KAGVTQTPRYLIKTRGQQVTLSCSPISGHRSVSWYQQTPGQGLQFLFEYFSETQRNKGNFPGRFSGRQFSNSRSEMNVSTLELGDSALYLCASSLDRENTEAFFGQGTRLTVV.